Sequencing of this T cell receptor beta chain was carried out in a study of cytomegalovirus exposure and HLA in healthy donors. Use of 60 Vbeta and 13 Jbeta primers characterized the PCR. Method: immunoSEQ multiplex PCR; TCRdb's copy keeps in-frame clones and lacks some. The data hold 150,000 or so clones, with roughly 80% observed a single time. The CDR3 loop spans 19 amino acids. Unmatched junction bases numbered 15, after V lost 2 bases and J lost 4 bases. The germline V gene has CDR1 MGHRA and CDR2 YSYEKL. The TCR originated in a man aged 40-49 years in good health and CMV-seronegative. V is TRBV4-1 and J is TRBJ1-2; 11 bases are shared with TRBD1. The specimen was PBMCs. The CDR3 DNA is TGCGCCAGCAGCCAATCCTCCGGGACAGGGGGTCTCCGTGGCTATGGCTACACCTTC. Translating it yields CASSQSSGTGGLRGYGYTF.